The 18 T cell receptor beta chains given below trace back to one sample, sequenced in a study of shared clonotypes between healthy human individuals (dated by TCRdb to the early 2020s). Library creation used the immunoSEQ multiplex PCR assay. TCRdb's version of the immuneACCESS table is confined to in-frame rearrangements and falls short of the full clone set. An unresolved V gene accounts for under half of the shortfall where checked; the remainder is of unknown origin. The sample includes about 2.3 million clones, with more than 85% observed a single time. The top ten constitute 0.3% to 0.4% of the sample. What was sequenced was naive CD4+ T cells from PBMCs. The sample's cell subset or site label is to be understood as: CD45RA+ positively selected. The receptors shown here come from a man between 18 and 29 years old in good health. Some clones in this sample may be carry-over from other donors' samples.

This chain joins TRBV6-1 and TRBJ1-5; D gene uncertain. V gave up 8 bases and J gave up 2 bases, with 13 bases separating them. Germline-derived CDR1 and CDR2 are MNHNS and SASEGT. The CDR3 consists of 14 residues. The CDR3 region has the DNA TGTGCCAGCCTGAGGCCCGGAGGCAATCAGCCCCAGCATTTT. This gives the protein CASLRPGGNQPQHF.

The rearrangement joins TRBV14 to TRBJ1-1, with D tentatively TRBD1 (5 bases). The CDR3 totals 14 residues. The germline gives CDR1 SGHDN, CDR2 FVKESK. Trimming pared 2 bases from V and 6 bases from J, leaving 13 bases between. CDR3 amino acids: CASSQLQAGAEAFF. CDR3 DNA sequence: TGTGCCAGCAGCCAACTACAGGCGGGGGCTGAAGCTTTCTTT.

The CDR3 here is CASSTIIVGEQYF. The CDR3 nucleotides read TGTGCCAGCAGTACCATAATTGTGGGCGAGCAGTACTTC. The J gene is TRBJ2-5, the V gene TRBV11-2; D gene uncertain. The end of the DNA is better explained by TRBJ2-7, so the J call may be wrong. Germline loops: CDR1 SGHAT, CDR2 FQNNGV. This CDR3 contains 13 residues.

The chain couples TRBV7-6 to TRBJ2-5, with TRBD2 identical over 9 bases. Germline V gene data show CDR1 as SGHVS and CDR2 as FNYEAQ. This CDR3 has 16 amino acids. The trim removed 2 bases at V and 0 bases at J, leaving 4 bases unmatched. The CDR3 nucleotides read TGTGCCAGCAGCTTAAGGACTAGCGAGCACCAAGAGACCCAGTACTTC. It specifies CASSLRTSEHQETQYF.

As for this clone: Other nucleotide sequences in the sample specify the same CDR3. The chain joins TRBV6-6 to TRBJ1-1, with D possibly matching TRBD1 (5 bases). The CDR3 consists of 13 residues. Germline lookup yields CDR1 MNHNY and CDR2 SVGAGI (reference sequence). The V gene lost 2 bases and the J gene lost 1 base, with 5 bases spanning the gap. The CDR3 spells CASSYQGNTEAFF. The CDR3 nucleotides are TGTGCCAGCAGTTACCAGGGGAACACTGAAGCTTTCTTT.

The gene calls are TRBV6-1 and TRBJ2-1, with 7 bases aligning to TRBD2. CDR3 length: 14 amino acids. V dropped 2 bases and J dropped 9; count of bases not matched to a gene: 7. The germline V gene encodes CDR1 MNHNS and CDR2 SASEGT. CDR3 sequence reads: CASSELYRGGEQFF. CDR3 DNA: TGTGCCAGCAGTGAATTGTACCGCGGGGGTGAGCAGTTCTTC.

A single count supports this clone. The chain uses TRBV18 and TRBJ2-3, with D maybe TRBD2 (5 bases). Germline V lookup: CDR1 KGHSH, CDR2 LQKENI. Between the trimmed V and J ends, which lost 2 bases and 5 bases, there was a span of 14 bases. CDR3 length equals 15 residues. CDR3 nucleotides: TGTGCCAGCTCACCAAACGAGAGGCGGGTAGATACGCAGTATTTT. Protein product: CASSPNERRVDTQYF.

The rearrangement uses TRBV7-2 and TRBJ2-3, with TRBD1 as a possible D gene (5 bases). This CDR3 spans 15 amino acids. Germline V lookup: CDR1 SGHTA, CDR2 FQGNSA. Between the trimmed V and J ends, which lost 6 bases and 8 bases, there was a span of 21 bases. The CDR3 DNA reads TGTGCCAGCAGGTCCGACCCAGGGCGGCCAGGTACGCAGTATTTT. Protein product: CASRSDPGRPGTQYF. The full variable domain, with the rest looked up from reference TRBV7-2 and TRBJ2-3, is GAGVSQSPSNKVTEKGKDVELRCDPISGHTALYWYRQSLGQGLEFLIYFQGNSAPDKSGLPSDRFSAERTGGSVSTLTIQRTQQEDSAVYLCASRSDPGRPGTQYFGPGTRLTVL.

V and J are TRBV9 and TRBJ2-1; 12 bases are shared with TRBD1. V was pared by 4 bases and J by 8 bases, with 10 bases of the junction left unmatched. This CDR3 has 16 amino acids. Germline CDR1 is SGDLS and CDR2 is YYNGEE. The CDR3 loop is CASSSGTGGFGDEQFF. The CDR3, as DNA: TGTGCCAGCAGCTCCGGGACAGGGGGCTTCGGGGATGAGCAGTTCTTC.

The CDR3 sequence is CASSQDGRGRIKTYNEKLFF. CDR3 bases: TGCGCCAGCAGCCAAGATGGGCGGGGGCGAATTAAGACTTACAATGAAAAACTGTTTTTT. This chain links TRBV4-1 with TRBJ1-4; TRBD1 might be the D (6 bases). Germline-derived CDR1 and CDR2 are MGHRA and YSYEKL. The V end was cut by 0 bases, the J end by 5 bases, with 25 bases between. The CDR3 has 20 amino acids.

In its sample, this clone was seen once. This chain links TRBV5-6 with TRBJ2-2, with D unclear. V was pared by 4 bases and J by 1 base, with 2 bases between. Germline values: CDR1 SGHDT, CDR2 YYEEEE. This CDR3 is built from 12 residues. The CDR3 is CASSRNTGELFF. The DNA of the CDR3 is TGTGCCAGCAGCCGGAACACCGGGGAGCTGTTTTTT.

In DNA form, the CDR3 reads TGCGCCAGCAGCTTGATTACAGGAAACTTCTACGAGCAGTACTTC. Encoded protein: CASSLITGNFYEQYF. The chain links TRBV5-1 to TRBJ2-7; D possibly corresponds to TRBD1 (5 bases). CDR1 and CDR2 from the germline V gene are SGHRS and YFSETQ. Trimming stripped 1 base from V and 3 bases from J, with 14 bases between. The CDR3 covers 15 residues.

The chain couples TRBV6-1 to TRBJ2-7; D may correspond to TRBD1 or TRBD2 (5 bases each). Trimming cost V 5 bases and J 7 bases, with 15 bases left between them. The CDR3 runs 13 residues. Per the germline V gene, CDR1 is MNHNS and CDR2 is SASEGT. CDR3 sequence reads: CASSWGRLGEQYF. In nucleotides, the CDR3 is TGTGCCAGCAGTTGGGGACGGTTGGGGGAGCAGTACTTC.

This chain connects TRBV25-1 to TRBJ1-3; no definite D call. The CDR3 loop spans 15 amino acids. Germline loops: CDR1 MGHDK, CDR2 SYGVNS. The ends were cut back, 6 bases at V and 4 bases at J, with 16 bases in the middle. The CDR3 sequence: CASSERQSTGNTIYF. CDR3 coding DNA: TGTGCCAGCAGCGAGAGGCAGTCTACAGGAAACACCATATATTTT.

The rearrangement links TRBV28 to TRBJ2-1; 11 bases match TRBD2. Germline-derived CDR1 and CDR2 are MDHEN and SYDVKM. CDR3 length: 17 amino acids. The junction had 10 bases not matched to a gene; V was cut back by 5 bases and J by 4 bases. The CDR3 DNA follows: TGTGCCAGCAGTGCCGCCGGGACTAGCGGAGATTACAATGAGCAGTTCTTC. This gives the protein CASSAAGTSGDYNEQFF.

This sequence joins TRBV6-5 and TRBJ2-1, with 7 bases fitting TRBD1. Losses at the gene ends were 4 bases for V and 10 bases for J; bases not matched to a gene: 10. From germline, CDR1 is MNHEY and CDR2 SVGAGI. This CDR3 region has 14 residues. CDR3 loop: CASSSRGGLGEQFF. CDR3 sequence (DNA): TGTGCCAGCAGTTCTAGAGGGGGCCTTGGGGAGCAGTTCTTC.

V and J are TRBV5-4 and TRBJ1-2; 10 positions match TRBD1. Germline lookup yields CDR1 SGHNT and CDR2 YYREEE (reference sequence). The CDR3 sequence is 17 residues long. The V segment lost 4 bases and the J segment 2 bases; nucleotides outside the gene matches: 11. In DNA form, the CDR3 reads TGTGCCAGCAGCCCGACAGGGGGCGAGGTGAGGAACTATGGCTACACCTTC. Encoded protein: CASSPTGGEVRNYGYTF.

The genes are TRBV6-6 and TRBJ2-7; 7 bases agree with TRBD1. The CDR3 contains 12 residues. Losses at the gene ends were 4 bases for V and 4 bases for J; bases not matched to a gene: 1. Germline V gene lookup returns CDR1 MNHNY and CDR2 SVGAGI (reference sequence). This chain's CDR3 is CASSSTGYEQYF. The CDR3 DNA reads as TGTGCCAGCAGTTCGACAGGGTACGAGCAGTACTTC.